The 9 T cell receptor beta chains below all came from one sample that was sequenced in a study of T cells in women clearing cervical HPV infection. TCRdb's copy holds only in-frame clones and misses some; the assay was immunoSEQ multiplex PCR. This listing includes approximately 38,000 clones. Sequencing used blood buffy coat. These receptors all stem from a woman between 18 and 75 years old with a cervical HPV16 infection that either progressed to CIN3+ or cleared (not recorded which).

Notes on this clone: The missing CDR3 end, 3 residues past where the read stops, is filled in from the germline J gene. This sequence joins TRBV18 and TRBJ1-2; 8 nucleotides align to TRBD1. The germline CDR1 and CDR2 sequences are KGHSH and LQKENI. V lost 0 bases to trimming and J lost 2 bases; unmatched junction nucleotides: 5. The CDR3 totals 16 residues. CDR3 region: CASSPPDRDKNYGYTF. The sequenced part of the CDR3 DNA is TGTGCCAGCTCACCACCGGACAGGGATAAAAACTATGGC.

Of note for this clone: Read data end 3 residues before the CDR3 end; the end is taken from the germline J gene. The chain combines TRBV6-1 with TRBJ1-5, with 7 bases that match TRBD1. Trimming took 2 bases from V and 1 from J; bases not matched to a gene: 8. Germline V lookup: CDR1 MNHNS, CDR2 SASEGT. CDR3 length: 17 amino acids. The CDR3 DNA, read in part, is TGTGCCAGCAGTGAAATGGTAGGGGGCTTGAGCAATCAGCCC. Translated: CASSEMVGGLSNQP. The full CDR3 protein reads CASSEMVGGLSNQPQHF.

The CDR3 protein is CASSFGPVNSYEQYF. CDR3 bases read: TGTGCCAGCAGCTTCGGTCCGGTAAACTCCTACGAG. The chain recombines TRBV11-2 with TRBJ2-7; D is ambiguous. Read data end 3 residues before the CDR3 end; the end is taken from the germline J gene. The CDR3 has 15 residues. The ends were cut back, 3 bases at V and 0 bases at J, with 12 bases in the middle. Germline V CDR1 and CDR2: SGHAT, FQNNGV.

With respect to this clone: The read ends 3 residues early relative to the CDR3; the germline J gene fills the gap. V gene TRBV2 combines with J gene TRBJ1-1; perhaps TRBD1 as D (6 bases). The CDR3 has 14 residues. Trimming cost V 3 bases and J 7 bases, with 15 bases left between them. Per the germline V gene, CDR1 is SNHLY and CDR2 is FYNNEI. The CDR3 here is CASSDRGSLGEAFF. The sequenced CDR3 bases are TGTGCCAGCAGTGACAGGGGAAGTTTAGGTGAA.

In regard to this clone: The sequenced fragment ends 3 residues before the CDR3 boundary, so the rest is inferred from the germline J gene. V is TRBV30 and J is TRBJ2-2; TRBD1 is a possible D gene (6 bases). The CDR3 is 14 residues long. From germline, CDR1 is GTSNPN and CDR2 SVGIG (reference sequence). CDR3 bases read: TGTGCCTGGACTCATGGACAGACTAATGAAAAG. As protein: CAWTHGQTNEK. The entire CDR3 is CAWTHGQTNEKLFF. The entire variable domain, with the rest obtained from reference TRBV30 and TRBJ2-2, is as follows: SQTIHQWPATLVQPVGSPLSLECTVEGTSNPNLYWYRQAAGRGLQLLFYSVGIGQISSEVPQNLSASRPQDRQFILSSKKLLLSDSGFYLCAWTHGQTNEKLFFGEGSRLTVL.

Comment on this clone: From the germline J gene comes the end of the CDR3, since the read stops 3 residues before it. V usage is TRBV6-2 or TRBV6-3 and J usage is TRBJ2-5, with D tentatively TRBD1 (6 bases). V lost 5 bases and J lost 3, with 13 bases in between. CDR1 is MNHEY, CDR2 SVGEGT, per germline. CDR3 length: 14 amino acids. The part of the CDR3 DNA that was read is TGTGCCAGCAGTCCCATCCAGGGGAAAGAGACC. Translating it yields CASSPIQGKET. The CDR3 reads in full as CASSPIQGKETQYF.

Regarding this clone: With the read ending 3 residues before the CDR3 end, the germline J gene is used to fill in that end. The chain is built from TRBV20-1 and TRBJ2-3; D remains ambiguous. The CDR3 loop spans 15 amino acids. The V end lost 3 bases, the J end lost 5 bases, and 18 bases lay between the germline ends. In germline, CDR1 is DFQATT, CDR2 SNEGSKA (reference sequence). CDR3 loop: CSASLALGSVDTQYF. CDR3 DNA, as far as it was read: TGCAGTGCTAGCCTCGCATTGGGCAGTGTAGATACG.

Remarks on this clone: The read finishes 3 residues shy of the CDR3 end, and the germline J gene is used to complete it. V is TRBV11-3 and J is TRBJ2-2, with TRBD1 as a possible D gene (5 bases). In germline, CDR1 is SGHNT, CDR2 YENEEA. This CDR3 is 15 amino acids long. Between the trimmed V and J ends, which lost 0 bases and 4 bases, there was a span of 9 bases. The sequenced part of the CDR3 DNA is TGTGCCAGCAGCTTAGACGGCAGGGCCACCGGGGAG. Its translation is CASSLDGRATGE. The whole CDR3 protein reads CASSLDGRATGELFF.

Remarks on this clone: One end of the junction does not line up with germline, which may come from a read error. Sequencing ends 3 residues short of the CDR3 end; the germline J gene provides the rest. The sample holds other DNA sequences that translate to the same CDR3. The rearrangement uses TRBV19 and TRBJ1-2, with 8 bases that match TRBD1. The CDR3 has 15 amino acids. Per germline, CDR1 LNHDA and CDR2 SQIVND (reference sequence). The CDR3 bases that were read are TGTGCCAGTAGGAACCCTCGGACAGGGTGGGATGGA. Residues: CASRNPRTGWDG. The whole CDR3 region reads CASRNPRTGWDGYTF.